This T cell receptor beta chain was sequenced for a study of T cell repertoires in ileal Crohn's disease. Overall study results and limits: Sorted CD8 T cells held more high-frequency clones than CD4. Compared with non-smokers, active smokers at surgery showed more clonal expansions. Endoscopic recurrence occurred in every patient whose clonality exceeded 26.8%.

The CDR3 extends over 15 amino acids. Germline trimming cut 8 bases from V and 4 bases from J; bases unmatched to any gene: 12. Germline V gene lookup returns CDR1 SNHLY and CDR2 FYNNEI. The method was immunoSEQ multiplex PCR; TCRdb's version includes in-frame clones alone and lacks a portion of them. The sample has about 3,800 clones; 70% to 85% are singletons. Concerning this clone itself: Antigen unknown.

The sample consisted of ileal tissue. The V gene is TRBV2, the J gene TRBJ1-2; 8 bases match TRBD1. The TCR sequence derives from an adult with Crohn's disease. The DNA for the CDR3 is TGTGCCAGCCTTTTTTTCGACAGGGGAGGCTATGGCTACACCTTC. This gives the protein CASLFFDRGGYGYTF.